The 7 T cell receptor beta chains below were found in one sample sequenced in a study of T cells in Graves' hyperthyroidism and ophthalmopathy. RNA transcripts provided the source from which TCR beta CDR3 regions were amplified. The HTBI set primed first-round TCR CDR3 RT-PCR. TCRdb passed the multiplex PCR reads through MiXCR, listing each CDR3 protein once. The profile shows under 350,000 distinct CDR3 sequences, approximately 12% of them singletons. Sequencing used blood. The receptors here all came from a young woman with Graves' hyperthyroidism that later progressed to Graves' ophthalmopathy.

V and J are TRBV6-2 or TRBV6-3 and TRBJ1-1; no reliable D call. The CDR3 has 13 residues. V lost 7 bases and J 2 bases, leaving 11 bases between the germline ends. Germline lookup yields CDR1 MNHEY and CDR2 SVGEGT. The CDR3 DNA is TGTGCCAGCACCTGGAATCCTAACACTGAAGCTTTCTTT. Encoded protein: CASTWNPNTEAFF.

This clonotype was detected once. The chain employs TRBV4-3 and TRBJ2-2, with D tentatively TRBD2 (6 bases). V was clipped by 4 bases and J by 7 bases, with 16 bases between them. The CDR3 has 15 residues. The germline V gene encodes CDR1 LGHNA and CDR2 YSLEER. DNA for the CDR3: TGCGCCAGCAGCCCAGGGACTGGAGAGAGCGGGGAGCTGTTTTTT. Translation: CASSPGTGESGELFF.

The rearrangement links TRBV7-8 to TRBJ2-7; 8 bases agree with TRBD2. The germline V gene has CDR1 SGHVS and CDR2 FQNEAQ. Unmatched junction bases numbered 5, after V lost 1 base and J lost 6 bases. This CDR3 comprises 14 residues. CDR3 sequence: CASSLVVAGGEQYF. Written as DNA, the CDR3 is TGTGCCAGCAGCTTAGTGGTGGCGGGGGGCGAGCAGTACTTC.

This clonotype was counted a few times. The rearrangement joins TRBV18 to TRBJ2-5; D may be TRBD2 (7 bases). V gave up 0 bases and J gave up 3 bases, with 14 bases separating them. Germline V gene data show CDR1 as KGHSH and CDR2 as LQKENI. The CDR3 consists of 16 residues. The CDR3 coding sequence is TGTGCCAGCTCACCACCTGGGGGGGCTGGGGAAGAGACCCAGTACTTC. It codes for CASSPPGGAGEETQYF.

The chain uses TRBV6-5 and TRBJ2-1; D not resolved. The CDR3 loop spans 11 amino acids. Per the germline V gene, CDR1 is MNHEY and CDR2 is SVGAGI. Trimming took 1 base from V and 8 from J, leaving 3 bases between them. The CDR3 is CASSYLDEQFF. The CDR3 bases are TGTGCCAGCAGTTACTTGGATGAGCAGTTCTTC.

This clonotype showed up many times. This chain links TRBV11-2 with TRBJ2-1, with a tentative D call TRBD2 (6 bases). V lost 0 bases and J lost 10, with 13 bases in between. Germline CDR1 and CDR2: SGHAT and FQNNGV. The CDR3 covers 14 residues. The CDR3 spells CASSLDWGSGEQFF. CDR3 DNA sequence: TGTGCCAGCAGCTTAGATTGGGGGAGCGGGGAGCAGTTCTTC.

This clonotype has just a few counts. The V and J genes are TRBV9 and TRBJ2-1; 10 nucleotides align to TRBD1. The germline V gene encodes CDR1 SGDLS and CDR2 YYNGEE. The CDR3 totals 16 residues. The V and J ends lost 5 bases and 8 bases, in that order; junction bases with no gene match: 13. The CDR3 coding sequence is TGTGCCAGCAGTCGTCAGGGGACAGGGGTCATTTATGAGCAGTTCTTC. Its translation: CASSRQGTGVIYEQFF.